Sequencing of this T cell receptor (beta chain) was carried out in a study of B cell selection in AIRE deficiency. CD4+CD127+ cells were sorted as the conventional CD4 T cells. Study-level results: Shared Treg sequences were biased toward short CDR3s with few non-templated nucleotide insertions. About 30.6% of healthy-donor shared Treg TCRbeta sequences appeared in patient Tconv cells.

V gave up 7 bases and J gave up 5 bases, with 11 bases separating them. Germline V gene sequence: CDR1 LGHNT, CDR2 FRNRAP. This CDR3 has 13 residues. Assay used: immunoSEQ multiplex PCR; TCRdb lists only in-frame clones, some missing. This sample yields under 30,000 clones, of which 95% to 98% are seen a single time; about 0.2% belongs to the top ten. A word on this clone: Its antigen remains unidentified.

The sample taken for sequencing was conventional CD4+ T cells sorted from PBMCs. The chain is built from TRBV12-5 and TRBJ2-2; no clear D gene. The sequence was collected from a human donor with AIRE deficiency. CDR3 loop: CASAMDGTGELFF. The DNA of the CDR3 is TGTGCTAGTGCAATGGACGGGACCGGGGAGCTGTTTTTT.